What follows are 28 T cell receptor beta chains derived from one specimen sequenced in a study of blood T cells in healthy people across ages. A sample-barcoded 5' primer and a J-beta primer mix were used in a second PCR of roughly 7 to 11 cycles. One entry per CDR3 protein, called by TCRdb with MiXCR from the 5' RACE reads. The sample holds roughly 900,000 distinct CDR3 sequences; around 26% are singletons and the top ten take 15% to 20%. Sequences were obtained from blood. The receptors come from a woman at least 80 years old in good health.

The chain recombines TRBV10-3 with TRBJ2-3; the match to TRBD2 covers 9 bases. The CDR3 runs 20 residues. The V segment lost 6 bases and the J segment 4 bases; nucleotides outside the gene matches: 23. The germline gives CDR1 ENHRY, CDR2 SYGVKD. For the CDR3, the DNA is TGTGCCATCAGGCCTGTCGGGGCGGGAGGGCCAGTCCGCCGCTCAGATACGCAGTATTTT. Translation: CAIRPVGAGGPVRRSDTQYF.

This clonotype has ten or more counts. The genes are TRBV27 and TRBJ2-1; D is tentatively TRBD1 or TRBD2 (6 bases each). This CDR3 is built from 15 residues. Germline V gene lookup returns CDR1 MNHEY and CDR2 SMNVEV (reference sequence). Trimming stripped 6 bases from V and 2 bases from J, with 14 bases between. The CDR3 DNA reads TGTGCCAGCAGCATATGGGGGGCCGCCTACAATGAGCAGTTCTTC. Translation: CASSIWGAAYNEQFF.

Regarding this clonotype: One base away lies a much larger clone, so this may be a sequencing read error. The J gene is TRBJ2-5, the V gene TRBV10-3; no clear D. The end of the DNA is better explained by TRBJ2-7, so the J call may be wrong. In germline, CDR1 is ENHRY, CDR2 SYGVKD. This CDR3 comprises 13 residues. The CDR3 spells CAISEWKAAEQYF. CDR3 in DNA: TGTGCCATCAGTGAGTGGAAGGCCGCCGAGCAGTACTTC.

In its sample, this clonotype was seen many times. This sequence joins TRBV6-1 and TRBJ2-5; possibly TRBD2 for D (6 bases). V lost 6 bases and J 2 bases, leaving 13 bases between the germline ends. The CDR3 sequence is 14 residues long. The V gene's germline CDR1 is MNHNS and CDR2 SASEGT. The CDR3 is CASRTRLVQETQYF. CDR3 coding DNA: TGTGCCAGCAGGACACGACTAGTTCAAGAGACCCAGTACTTC.

Notes on this clonotype: A much larger clone is a single base away; this may be a read error. The chain employs TRBV27 and TRBJ2-1, with 8 bases that match TRBD2. The germline CDR1 and CDR2 sequences are MNHEY and SMNVEV (reference sequence). The CDR3 loop spans 14 amino acids. Germline trimming cut 7 bases from V and 4 bases from J; bases unmatched to any gene: 6. The CDR3 loop is CASTALAGYNEQFF. CDR3 coding DNA: TGTGCCAGCACCGCCCTAGCGGGTTACAATGAGCAGTTCTTC.

The chain uses TRBV12-3 or TRBV12-4 and TRBJ1-1, with TRBD1 identical over 11 bases. The V gene end was trimmed by 5 bases and the J gene end by 8 bases; junction bases not matched to a gene: 10. The CDR3 has 15 residues. CDR3 loop: CASSITGTGGGEAFF. CDR3 nucleotides: TGTGCCAGCAGTATTACCGGGACAGGGGGGGGAGAAGCTTTCTTT.

This clonotype was detected ten times or more. This chain joins TRBV7-2 and TRBJ2-7; 7 bases match TRBD2. V dropped 2 bases and J dropped 6; count of bases not matched to a gene: 10. Germline lookup yields CDR1 SGHTA and CDR2 FQGNSA. The CDR3 spans 15 residues. CDR3 in DNA: TGTGCCAGCAGCTTACTTGGGACTACCCAGGGCGAGCAGTACTTC. Translation gives CASSLLGTTQGEQYF.

This clonotype was seen a handful of times. The V and J genes are TRBV20-1 and TRBJ1-5; unclear D gene. Trimming removed 3 bases at V and 0 bases at J, with 21 bases between. CDR3 length: 18 residues. Germline loops: CDR1 DFQATT, CDR2 SNEGSKA (reference sequence). CDR3: CSASSYSGLWDSNQPQHF. In DNA form, the CDR3 reads TGCAGTGCTAGTTCTTATTCGGGGTTGTGGGATAGCAATCAGCCCCAGCATTTT.

About this clonotype: A read error may explain this, as a much larger clone is one base away. The chain employs TRBV12-3 or TRBV12-4 and TRBJ2-3; 7 positions agree with TRBD1. There are 17 residues in the CDR3. CDR3 protein: CTSSLRATGAGTDTQYF. CDR3 sequence (DNA): TGTACCAGCAGCTTACGGGCTACAGGGGCGGGCACAGATACGCAGTATTTT.

This clonotype was counted between two and nine times. This chain links TRBV28 with TRBJ1-2; D is unresolved. Germline V gives CDR1 MDHEN, CDR2 SYDVKM. With 10 bases removed from V and 4 bases from J, the gap between germline ends came to 13 bases. This CDR3 is 12 amino acids long. CDR3 sequence reads: CATLGLIYGYTF. The CDR3 DNA reads as TGTGCCACCCTCGGACTGATCTATGGCTACACCTTC.

This clonotype was recorded a few times. A much larger clonotype is one base distant, so this may be a read error. The rearrangement joins TRBV6-1 to TRBJ1-2, with unresolved D. The ends were cut back, 6 bases at V and 2 bases at J, with 10 bases in the middle. Looked up from germline, CDR1 is MNHNS and CDR2 is SASEGT. There are 13 residues in the CDR3. DNA for the CDR3: TGTGCCAGCAGGCGGGTACAGAACTATGGCTACACCTTC. Its translation is CASRRVQNYGYTF.

The CDR3 DNA is TGTGCCAGCAGTTACACCTACCGGGACACAAAAGAGACCCAGTACTTC. Amino acids: CASSYTYRDTKETQYF. V usage is TRBV6-5 and J usage is TRBJ2-5; D possibly corresponds to TRBD1 (6 bases). V lost 2 bases to trimming and J lost 3 bases, with 16 bases between them. Germline CDR1 and CDR2: MNHEY and SVGAGI. The CDR3 is 16 residues long.

This clonotype came up many times. The chain links TRBV20-1 to TRBJ2-5, with D possibly being TRBD1 (5 bases). The CDR3 is 15 amino acids. In germline, CDR1 is DFQATT, CDR2 SNEGSKA (reference sequence). V shed 8 bases and J shed 2 bases, with 21 bases lying between them. CDR3 in DNA: TGCAGTCTCACCCAGGGTGGGCACTCACAAGAGACCCAGTACTTC. It is translated as CSLTQGGHSQETQYF.

In its sample, this clonotype was seen many times. The CDR3 loop reads CASSRTQGSEFF. CDR3 sequence (DNA): TGTGCCAGCAGCAGAACACAGGGATCGGAGTTCTTC. The chain couples TRBV2 to TRBJ2-1; D is perhaps TRBD1 (6 bases). The CDR3 loop spans 12 amino acids. With 6 bases removed from V and 14 bases from J, the gap between germline ends came to 17 bases. Germline V CDR1 and CDR2: SNHLY, FYNNEI.

This sequence joins TRBV9 and TRBJ1-1, with TRBD1 matching 11 bases. Germline CDR1 SGDLS, CDR2 YYNGEE. V lost 0 bases to trimming and J lost 4 bases; unmatched junction nucleotides: 2. The CDR3 contains 15 residues. DNA of the CDR3: TGTGCCAGCAGCGTAGTGGGACAGGGGGTCACTGAAGCTTTCTTT. This sequence encodes CASSVVGQGVTEAFF.

This clonotype appeared many times. The chain combines TRBV7-9 with TRBJ1-2; D may be TRBD1 (6 bases). Germline loops: CDR1 SEHNR, CDR2 FQNEAQ (reference sequence). V dropped 5 bases and J dropped 1 base, with 11 bases sitting between them. The CDR3 has 14 amino acids. CDR3: CASSPRQVNYGYTF. The DNA for the CDR3 is TGTGCCAGCAGCCCTAGACAGGTTAACTATGGCTACACCTTC.

Of note for this clonotype: A much larger clone lies one base from this, so it may be a read error. The rearrangement joins TRBV6-2 or TRBV6-3 to TRBJ2-1, with TRBD1 identical over 9 bases. V was clipped by 5 bases and J by 13 bases; unmatched bases: 12. The CDR3 is made up of 14 amino acids. Per the germline V gene, CDR1 is MNHEY and CDR2 is SVGEGT. The CDR3 DNA reads TGTGCCAGCAGTCCCGGGACAGGGATGAAGACCCAGTTCTTC. Its protein is CASSPGTGMKTQFF.

Regarding this clonotype: This may arise from a read error, as a much more abundant clone is one base away. V usage is TRBV5-1 and J usage is TRBJ2-5; D not certain. Trimming removed 4 bases from V and 11 bases from J, with 24 bases in between. The CDR3 runs to 15 residues. Germline V CDR1 and CDR2: SGHRS, YFSETQ. In DNA, the CDR3 is TGCGCCAGCAGCCCAAGGGTGTTCCAGAACAATGAGCAGTACTTC. Protein sequence: CASSPRVFQNNEQYF.

The chain uses TRBV7-6 and TRBJ1-4; D gene uncertain. CDR3 length equals 15 residues. V was clipped by 5 bases and J by 2 bases, with 12 bases between them. The V gene's germline CDR1 is SGHVS and CDR2 FNYEAQ. The CDR3 region is CASSLLGLTNEKLFF. CDR3 nucleotide sequence: TGTGCCAGCAGCCTATTAGGGCTGACTAATGAAAAACTGTTTTTT.

This clonotype was detected many times. The chain carries TRBV4-3 and TRBJ2-4; 8 positions match TRBD1. The V gene end was trimmed by 5 bases and the J gene end by 8 bases; junction bases not matched to a gene: 11. Germline loops: CDR1 LGHNA, CDR2 YSLEER. This CDR3 comprises 15 residues. The CDR3 DNA reads as TGCGCCAGCAGCTACGGACAGGGAAGTGACGACATTCAGTACTTC. It encodes CASSYGQGSDDIQYF.

The chain links TRBV5-1 to TRBJ1-1, with D perhaps TRBD1 (5 bases). The ends were cut back, 6 bases at V and 1 base at J, with 19 bases in the middle. Germline V gene data show CDR1 as SGHRS and CDR2 as YFSETQ. The CDR3 is 16 amino acids. The CDR3 sequence: CASTLNQPQANTEAFF. The DNA for the CDR3 is TGCGCCAGCACACTAAATCAACCACAGGCGAACACTGAAGCTTTCTTT.

This clonotype was recorded many times. The rearrangement uses TRBV18 and TRBJ2-3; D gene uncertain. This CDR3 has 14 amino acids. V lost 3 bases, J lost 0 bases, and 7 bases lay in between. CDR1 and CDR2 (germline): KGHSH, LQKENI. The DNA for the CDR3 is TGTGCCAGCTCACCCGACGGGAGCACAGATACGCAGTATTTT. This gives the protein CASSPDGSTDTQYF.

This clonotype showed up many times. The chain uses TRBV4-1 and TRBJ1-2; no firm D call. Germline CDR1 and CDR2: MGHRA and YSYEKL. V was shortened by 0 bases and J by 9 bases, with 14 bases between the two germline ends. The CDR3 is 14 residues long. DNA for the CDR3: TGCGCCAGCAGCCAAGATCCCAGCCTTACAAGCTACACCTTC. It translates to CASSQDPSLTSYTF.

This clonotype showed up many times. J is TRBJ2-3 and V is TRBV7-2, with a weak D call TRBD2 (5 bases). Germline V gene lookup returns CDR1 SGHTA and CDR2 FQGNSA. The V end lost 5 bases, the J end lost 6 bases, and 18 bases lay between the germline ends. This CDR3 has 15 amino acids. CDR3 sequence: CASSPGGGRGDTQYF. The DNA for the CDR3 is TGTGCCAGCAGCCCCGGAGGAGGTCGAGGGGATACGCAGTATTTT. Variable domain in full (rest from reference TRBV7-2 and TRBJ2-3): GAGVSQSPSNKVTEKGKDVELRCDPISGHTALYWYRQSLGQGLEFLIYFQGNSAPDKSGLPSDRFSAERTGGSVSTLTIQRTQQEDSAVYLCASSPGGGRGDTQYFGPGTRLTVL.

At least ten counts were recorded for this clonotype. V gene TRBV6-2 or TRBV6-3 combines with J gene TRBJ2-1; D perhaps matches TRBD1 (6 bases). The V gene lost 7 bases and the J gene lost 6 bases, with 16 bases spanning the gap. The CDR3 is 14 amino acids. Germline CDR1 reads MNHEY; CDR2 reads SVGEGT. The CDR3 region is CASTGHNYGNEQFF. In DNA, the CDR3 is TGTGCCAGCACGGGACATAACTACGGCAATGAGCAGTTCTTC.

The rearrangement joins TRBV18 to TRBJ2-2; maybe TRBD1 (6 bases). With 3 bases removed from V and 5 bases from J, the gap between germline ends came to 16 bases. CDR3 size: 16 residues. Germline assignment: CDR1 KGHSH and CDR2 LQKENI. The CDR3 DNA follows: TGTGCCAGCTCACCGAACCCTTACAGGGCGACCGGGGAGCTGTTTTTT. Translation: CASSPNPYRATGELFF.

Concerning this clonotype: A much larger clone is a single base away; this may be a read error. V is TRBV12-5 and J is TRBJ2-4, with D perhaps matching TRBD1 or TRBD2 (5 bases each). The V gene lost 6 bases and the J gene lost 13 bases, with 16 bases spanning the gap. Looked up from germline, CDR1 is LGHNT and CDR2 is FRNRAP. The CDR3 is 12 residues long. CDR3: CASGNLQGGQYF. CDR3 in DNA: TGTGCTAGTGGCAATCTTCAGGGCGGGCAGTACTTC. The variable domain in full, with the rest retrieved from reference TRBV12-5 and TRBJ2-4, is DARVTQTPRHKVTEMGQEVTMRCQPILGHNTVFWYRQTMMQGLELLAYFRNRAPLDDSGMPKDRFSAEMPDATLATLKIQPSEPRDSAVYFCASGNLQGGQYFGAGTRLSVL.

About this clonotype itself: This may be a read error, as it is one base from a much larger clone. V and J are TRBV7-2 and TRBJ2-1, with D possibly being TRBD2 (7 bases). The J call may be in error: the DNA end matches TRBJ2-7 better. Per germline, CDR1 SGHTA and CDR2 FQGNSA. The CDR3 sequence is 15 residues long. Here the CDR3 DNA reads TGTGCCAGCAGCTTAGGGGGAGGGGGGGACAATGAGCAGTACTTC. Amino acid sequence: CASSLGGGGDNEQYF.